These T cell receptor beta chains were read from a single sample in a study of a mutant IDH1 vaccine in newly diagnosed glioma. Their antigens are not known. The protocol was immunoSEQ multiplex PCR, while the TCRdb copy is restricted to in-frame clones and leaves out a portion. The table shows tens of thousands of clones, with approximately 71% occurring only once. The specimen was PBMCs, collected from a glioma patient whose treatment included an IDH1 peptide vaccine. The receptors stem from a man aged 50 to 59 with glioma. Each CDR3 is given with its conserved first and last residue. Fields, in order: CDR3 length, V gene, clone size, J gene, D gene, CDR3 protein, CDR3 DNA. The D gene is left open where the match is weak. Clone sizes are given selectively: once, few, many, or a class where the clone is expanded.

>14|TRBV6-5|NA|TRBJ1-4|NA
CASRPPGMDEKLFF
TGTGCCAGCAGACCCCCAGGGATGGATGAAAAACTGTTTTTT
>15|TRBV19|NA|TRBJ1-6|TRBD1
CASRGQGSGNSPLHF
TGTGCCAGTAGGGGACAGGGGTCGGGGAATTCACCCCTCCACTTT
>15|TRBV7-9|NA|TRBJ1-4|TRBD1
CASSVPDRESEKLFF
TGTGCCAGCAGCGTCCCGGACAGGGAAAGTGAAAAACTGTTTTTT
>15|TRBV7-9|NA|TRBJ2-5|NA
CASSLGGVFQETQYF
TGTGCCAGCAGCTTAGGCGGGGTCTTTCAAGAGACCCAGTACTTC
>14|TRBV5-1|NA|TRBJ2-7|TRBD1
CASRLGQGPREQYF
TGCGCCAGCAGACTGGGACAGGGCCCTCGCGAGCAGTACTTC
>16|TRBV6-1|few|TRBJ1-5|TRBD1
CASSEGTGTSNQPQHF
TGTGCCAGCAGTGAGGGGACAGGGACTAGCAATCAGCCCCAGCATTTT
>16|TRBV6-4|NA|TRBJ1-1|NA
CASSLSSRGVNTEAFF
TGTGCCAGCAGCCTTTCATCCAGGGGCGTGAACACTGAAGCTTTCTTT
>18|TRBV9|NA|TRBJ2-6|NA
CASSVGLGTYSGANVLTF
TGTGCCAGCAGCGTAGGCCTGGGGACCTACTCTGGGGCCAACGTCCTGACTTTC
>12|TRBV27|few|TRBJ2-1|NA
CATKTTYNEQFF
TGTGCCACCAAGACAACCTACAATGAGCAGTTCTTC
>15|TRBV7-2|NA|TRBJ1-5|NA
CASSLVPRGNQPQHF
TGTGCCAGCAGCTTGGTCCCAAGGGGCAATCAGCCCCAGCATTTT